Included here is one T cell receptor beta chain sequence, with context. Its antigen is currently not known. Base qualities are not recorded, but no much larger clone differs from it by a single base. The data derive from a study of CD8 T cells in Susac syndrome (dated by TCRdb to between 2018 and 2021). In terms of the full investigation: Of the Susac syndrome patients who were sequenced, more than five had clinically active disease and eight were in clinical remission. At the time of blood withdrawal, Susac syndrome patients were either therapy-naive, taking corticosteroids (with some also receiving IVIg), or on IVIg alone. The study used repertoire sequencing to test whether antigen drove CD8+ T cell activation and differentiation in Susac syndrome.

The CDR3 contains 14 residues, cysteine and phenylalanine counted. Only the CDR3 part of the read is kept: 42 bases, read in frame from the first base. V sheds 1 base and J sheds 3 bases, leaving 12 bases between their ends. In the germline V gene (reference sequence), CDR1 corresponds to DFQATT and CDR2 to SNEGSKA. RNA was extracted with the RNeasy kit and about 0.5 to 1 ug was reverse transcribed using random hexamers. TCR beta CDR3 regions were amplified with the immunoSEQ multiplex PCR assay covering 54 Vbeta and 13 Jbeta segments. PCR amplification bias was corrected by using a synthetic template baseline for primer optimization and computational correction. Turning to the authors' computational methods: Reads were annotated to V, D and J genes per IMGT and analyzed with immunoSEQ Analyzer, keeping only productive sequences. Clonality was computed as one minus Shannon entropy normalized by log2 of the number of productive unique sequences. For each patient and control, public and private clones were evaluated among the 100 most prevalent clones. Susac-specific clones were defined as absent from healthy and MS cohorts, around 980 published viral clones and other ImmuneACCESS disease sequences. TCRdb cleaned the public reads at Q25 with fastp, built clones with MiXCR and kept in-frame beta chains. Every distinct CDR3 protein forms one entry, paired with its most common genes and DNA. TCRdb, rather than the study authors, made the V and J calls. This sample gives more than 200,000 distinct CDR3 sequences in total; about 94% of them show up just once. The top ten clonotypes cover 0.15% to 0.2% of the sample.

Results and caveats for the whole study, not just this receptor: The number of individuals in the TCR sequencing and HLA analysis was acknowledged as relatively small. No clonal expansion was detected in the CD4+ T cell repertoire of Susac syndrome patients.

Peripheral blood CD8+ and CD4+ T cells from healthy donors, Susac syndrome patients and multiple sclerosis patients were profiled by high-throughput TCR beta sequencing. Recently defined diagnostic criteria for definite or probable disease were met by the Susac syndrome patients. Bulk CD8+ and CD4+ T cells were purified magnetically by negative isolation, whereas CD8+ TEMRA cells were enriched by FACS. Blood was collected in EDTA tubes and processed within 24 hours, with PBMCs isolated through density gradient centrifugation. PBMCs intended for TCR sequencing were cryopreserved in liquid nitrogen and thawed later in a water bath at 37 degrees C. Purity of sorted or isolated CD4+, CD8+ and CD8+ TEMRA cells was at least 90%.

The V and J segments used are TRBV20-1 and TRBJ1-1; the D gene lacks a confident call. The sequence came from a human donor with Susac syndrome. The sequenced sample consisted of CD4+ T cells from PBMCs. The DNA sequence follows: TGCAGTGCTAGAGGAGTCGGCAGGTACACTGAAGCTTTCTTT. This sequence encodes CSARGVGRYTEAFF.